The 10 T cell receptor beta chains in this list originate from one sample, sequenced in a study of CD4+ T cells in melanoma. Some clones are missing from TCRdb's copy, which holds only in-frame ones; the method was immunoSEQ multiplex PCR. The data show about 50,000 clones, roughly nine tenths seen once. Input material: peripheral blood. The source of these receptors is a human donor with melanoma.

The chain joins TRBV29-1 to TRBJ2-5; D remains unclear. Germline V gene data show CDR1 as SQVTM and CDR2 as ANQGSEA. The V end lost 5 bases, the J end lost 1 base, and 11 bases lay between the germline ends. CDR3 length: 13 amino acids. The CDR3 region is CSVRKTSQETQYF. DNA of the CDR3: TGCAGCGTTCGGAAGACATCCCAAGAGACCCAGTACTTC.

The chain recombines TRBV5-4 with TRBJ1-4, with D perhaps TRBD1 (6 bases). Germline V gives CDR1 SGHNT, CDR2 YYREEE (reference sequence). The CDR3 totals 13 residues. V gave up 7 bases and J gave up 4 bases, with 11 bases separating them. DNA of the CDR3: TGTGCCAGCTCGGACAGAGATAATGAAAAACTGTTTTTT. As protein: CASSDRDNEKLFF. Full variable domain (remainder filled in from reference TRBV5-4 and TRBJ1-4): ETGVTQSPTHLIKTRGQQVTLRCSSQSGHNTVSWYQQALGQGPQFIFQYYREEENGRGNFPPRFSGLQFPNYSSELNVNALELDDSALYLCASSDRDNEKLFFGSGTQLSVL.

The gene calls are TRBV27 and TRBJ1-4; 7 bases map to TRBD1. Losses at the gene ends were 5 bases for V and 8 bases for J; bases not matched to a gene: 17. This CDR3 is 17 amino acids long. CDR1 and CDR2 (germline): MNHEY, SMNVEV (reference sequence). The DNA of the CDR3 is TGTGCCAGCAGTCCCGGACAGGTTATTTTGAACGGGGAAAAACTGTTTTTT. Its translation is CASSPGQVILNGEKLFF.

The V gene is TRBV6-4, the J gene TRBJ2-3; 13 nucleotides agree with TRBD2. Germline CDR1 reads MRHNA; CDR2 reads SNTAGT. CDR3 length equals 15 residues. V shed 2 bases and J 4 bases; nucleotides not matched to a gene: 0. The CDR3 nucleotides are TGTGCCAGCAGTGACACTAGCGGGGGGGCAGATACGCAGTATTTT. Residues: CASSDTSGGADTQYF.

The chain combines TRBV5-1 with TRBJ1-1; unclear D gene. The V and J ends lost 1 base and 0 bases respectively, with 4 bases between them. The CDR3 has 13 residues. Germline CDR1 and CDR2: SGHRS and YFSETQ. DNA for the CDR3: TGCGCCAGCAGCTTGCCTCTGAACACTGAAGCTTTCTTT. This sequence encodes CASSLPLNTEAFF.

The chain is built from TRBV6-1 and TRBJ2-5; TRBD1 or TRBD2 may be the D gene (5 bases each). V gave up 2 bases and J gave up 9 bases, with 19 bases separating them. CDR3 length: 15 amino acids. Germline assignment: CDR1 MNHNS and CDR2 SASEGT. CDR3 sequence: CASSELGDPNWAQYF. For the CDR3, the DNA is TGTGCCAGCAGTGAATTGGGGGACCCTAATTGGGCCCAGTACTTC.

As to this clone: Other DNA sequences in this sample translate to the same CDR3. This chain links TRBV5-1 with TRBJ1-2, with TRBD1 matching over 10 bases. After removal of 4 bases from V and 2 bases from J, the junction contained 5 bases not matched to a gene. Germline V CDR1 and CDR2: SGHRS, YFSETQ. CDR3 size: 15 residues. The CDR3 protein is CASSLGDRGNYGYTF. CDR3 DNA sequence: TGCGCCAGCAGCCTGGGGGACAGGGGAAACTATGGCTACACCTTC.

CDR3 sequence reads: CASSLGQTGYTF. For the CDR3, the DNA is TGCGCCAGCAGCCTAGGACAGACTGGCTACACCTTC. The chain is built from TRBV5-1 and TRBJ1-2, with a tentative D call TRBD1 (6 bases). Germline V lookup: CDR1 SGHRS, CDR2 YFSETQ. V lost 4 bases to trimming and J lost 7 bases, with 11 bases between them. The CDR3 is 12 amino acids. Full variable domain (outside the CDR3, taken from reference TRBV5-1 and TRBJ1-2): KAGVTQTPRYLIKTRGQQVTLSCSPISGHRSVSWYQQTPGQGLQFLFEYFSETQRNKGNFPGRFSGRQFSNSRSEMNVSTLELGDSALYLCASSLGQTGYTFGSGTRLTVV.

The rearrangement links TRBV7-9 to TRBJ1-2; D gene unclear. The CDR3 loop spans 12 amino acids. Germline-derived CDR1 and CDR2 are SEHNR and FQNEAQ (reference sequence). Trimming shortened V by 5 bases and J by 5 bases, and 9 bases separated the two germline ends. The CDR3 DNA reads TGTGCCAGCAGCCAAACCCCGTATGGCTACACCTTC. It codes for CASSQTPYGYTF.

CDR3 sequence (DNA): TGTGCCAGCAATCGGGGGGGCAGCACAGATACGCAGTATTTT. It is translated as CASNRGGSTDTQYF. The rearrangement uses TRBV28 and TRBJ2-3; 8 bases are shared with TRBD2. Germline V gene lookup returns CDR1 MDHEN and CDR2 SYDVKM. This CDR3 comprises 14 residues. The trim removed 7 bases at V and 0 bases at J, leaving 3 bases unmatched. The entire variable domain, with the rest obtained from reference TRBV28 and TRBJ2-3, is as follows: DVKVTQSSRYLVKRTGEKVFLECVQDMDHENMFWYRQDPGLGLRLIYFSYDVKMKEKGDIPEGYSVSREKKERFSLILESASTNQTSMYLCASNRGGSTDTQYFGPGTRLTVL.